The rows below give T cell receptor beta chains drawn from one sample of a study of T cells in Graves' hyperthyroidism and ophthalmopathy. TCRdb re-analysed the multiplex PCR reads in MiXCR, keeping a single row per CDR3 protein. The table has around 570,000 distinct CDR3 sequences, 20% seen once. The sample comprised blood. Source of these receptors: a man between 35 and 55 years old with Graves' ophthalmopathy. Each CDR3 is given with its conserved first and last residue. A D gene is named only where the DNA matches it firmly. Size tells how often a clone was seen (once, few, many) or the class of an expanded clone, and some rows leave it out.

v_call	clone_size	j_call	d_call	cdr3_aa	cdr3_nt
TRBV5-1	NA	TRBJ2-7	NA	CASRSRGDNEQYF	TGCGCCAGCAGATCCCGGGGGGACAACGAGCAGTACTTC
TRBV3-1	many	TRBJ1-1	NA	CASSQRQVSTEAFF	TGTGCCAGCAGCCAAAGACAGGTGAGCACTGAAGCTTTCTTT
TRBV27	many	TRBJ2-7	TRBD1	CASSFRGQSEQYF	TGTGCCAGCAGTTTTAGGGGGCAGAGCGAGCAGTACTTC
TRBV6-1	many	TRBJ2-7	NA	CASNLDDLSYEQYF	TGTGCCAGCAACTTGGACGACCTCTCCTACGAGCAGTACTTC
TRBV12-3/TRBV12-4	NA	TRBJ2-1	TRBD2	CASLTSGSGNEQFF	TGTGCCAGCCTGACTAGCGGGAGTGGAAATGAGCAGTTCTTC
TRBV3-1	many	TRBJ2-7	NA	CASSQYFAGLSYEQYF	TGTGCCAGCAGCCAATATTTTGCCGGTCTCTCCTACGAGCAGTACTTC
TRBV28	NA	TRBJ1-1	NA	CASSAGGEAFF	TGTGCCAGCAGCGCCGGGGGGGAAGCTTTCTTT
TRBV10-3	NA	TRBJ2-3	NA	CAMRWGAKDTQYF	TGTGCCATGAGATGGGGCGCGAAAGATACGCAGTATTTT
TRBV29-1	NA	TRBJ1-2	TRBD1	CSVEGDRALSWGYTF	TGCAGCGTTGAGGGGGACAGGGCCCTATCGTGGGGCTACACCTTC
TRBV7-6	NA	TRBJ2-1	NA	CASSLGVWLSPNNEQFF	TGTGCCAGCAGCTTAGGGGTATGGCTGAGTCCAAACAATGAGCAGTTCTTC
TRBV6-1	many	TRBJ1-6	NA	CASLSRAPDSPLHF	TGTGCCAGCCTATCGAGGGCTCCGGATTCACCCCTCCACTTT
TRBV5-5	NA	TRBJ2-2	TRBD1	CASSLALGQGAGELFF	TGTGCCAGCAGCTTGGCCCTCGGACAGGGGGCCGGGGAGCTGTTTTTT
TRBV9	NA	TRBJ2-1	NA	CASSTHDEQFF	TGTGCCAGCAGTACACACGATGAGCAGTTCTTC
TRBV20-1	NA	TRBJ2-2	NA	CSARDRERENTGELFF	TGCAGTGCTAGAGATAGAGAGAGAGAGAACACCGGGGAGCTGTTTTTT
TRBV20-1	many	TRBJ2-3	TRBD2	CSARTSGTDTQYF	TGCAGTGCCCGGACTAGCGGAACAGATACGCAGTATTTT
TRBV7-2	NA	TRBJ2-1	TRBD2	CASSDPAGDNEQFF	TGTGCCAGCAGCGACCCAGCGGGAGATAATGAGCAGTTCTTC
TRBV7-2	few	TRBJ1-1	NA	CASSRLPGTEAFF	TGTGCCAGCAGCCGTCTGCCGGGGACTGAAGCTTTCTTT
TRBV15	NA	TRBJ1-1	NA	CATSGNSDTEAFF	TGTGCCACCAGCGGGAACTCTGATACTGAAGCTTTCTTT
TRBV29-1	NA	TRBJ2-7	TRBD1	CSASTGVYEQYF	TGCAGCGCCTCGACAGGGGTCTACGAGCAGTACTTC
TRBV20-1	NA	TRBJ1-4	NA	CSARSGVGNEKLFF	TGCAGTGCTAGATCGGGAGTTGGGAATGAAAAACTGTTTTTT
TRBV4-3	NA	TRBJ2-5	TRBD1	CASSPGSTGGETQYF	TGCGCCAGCAGCCCAGGGTCGACAGGGGGAGAGACCCAGTACTTC
TRBV7-9	many	TRBJ2-3	NA	CASSRGAKSDTQYF	TGTGCCAGCAGCCGAGGGGCGAAGTCAGATACGCAGTATTTT
TRBV6-2/TRBV6-3	many	TRBJ2-4	TRBD1	CASSPTGGRNIQYF	TGTGCCAGCAGTCCTACAGGGGGCAGAAACATTCAGTACTTC
TRBV2	NA	TRBJ1-2	TRBD1	CASTPKIRGTDYGYTF	TGTGCCAGCACACCAAAGATTAGGGGGACAGACTATGGCTACACCTTC
TRBV6-2/TRBV6-3	NA	TRBJ2-3	NA	CASSGYGDTQYF	TGTGCCAGCAGTGGTTACGGGGATACGCAGTATTTT
TRBV11-2	NA	TRBJ2-7	TRBD1	CASSQVAAGGHEQYF	TGCGCCAGCAGCCAAGTTGCAGCAGGGGGACACGAGCAGTACTTC
TRBV2	NA	TRBJ1-2	NA	CASSESRVYGYTF	TGTGCCAGCAGTGAATCTCGGGTCTATGGCTACACCTTC
TRBV6-1	many	TRBJ2-3	NA	CASSEARRTAGDTQYF	TGTGCCAGCAGTGAAGCGCGTCGGACGGCGGGAGATACGCAGTATTTT
TRBV29-1	NA	TRBJ2-7	TRBD2	CSAEVVTSGSTSYEQYF	TGCAGCGCCGAAGTGGTGACTAGCGGGAGCACCTCCTACGAGCAGTACTTC
TRBV28	NA	TRBJ2-1	TRBD2	CASRSTSGSFEQFF	TGTGCCAGCAGATCGACTAGCGGGAGTTTTGAGCAGTTCTTC
TRBV2	few	TRBJ2-1	TRBD2	CASTPSGLISNEQFF	TGTGCCAGCACCCCATCGGGACTAATTTCCAATGAGCAGTTCTTC
TRBV5-1	NA	TRBJ2-5	NA	CASSFDRFQETQYF	TGCGCCAGCAGCTTTGACAGGTTCCAAGAGACCCAGTACTTC
TRBV13	many	TRBJ2-2	TRBD1	CASSPRQGRTGELFF	TGTGCCAGCAGCCCTCGACAGGGTAGGACCGGGGAGCTGTTTTTT
TRBV20-1	few	TRBJ1-5	NA	CSASEIGGSGNQPQHF	TGCAGTGCTAGCGAGATCGGGGGCTCGGGCAATCAGCCCCAGCATTTT
TRBV14	many	TRBJ1-2	NA	CASSQVGHYGYTF	TGTGCCAGCAGCCAAGTCGGCCACTATGGCTACACCTTC
TRBV12-3/TRBV12-4	once	TRBJ1-5	NA	CASSYAYQPQHF	TGTGCCAGCAGTTACGCATACCAGCCCCAGCATTTT
TRBV5-1	NA	TRBJ2-1	NA	CASSLAATRGNEQFF	TGCGCCAGCAGCTTGGCGGCGACTAGAGGCAATGAGCAGTTCTTC
TRBV12-3/TRBV12-4	many	TRBJ2-2	NA	CASSLAYENTGELFF	TGTGCCAGCAGTTTAGCATACGAGAACACCGGGGAGCTGTTTTTT
TRBV7-9	NA	TRBJ1-1	NA	CASSSAGRGEAFF	TGTGCCAGCAGCTCCGCGGGTAGGGGAGAAGCTTTCTTT
TRBV6-1	few	TRBJ1-1	TRBD1	CASRDRDILTEAFF	TGTGCCAGTAGGGACAGGGACATACTCACTGAAGCTTTCTTT
TRBV6-2/TRBV6-3	few	TRBJ2-4	NA	CASSLDRGIQYF	TGTGCCAGCAGTTTGGACCGTGGCATTCAGTACTTC
TRBV7-2	NA	TRBJ2-5	TRBD2	CASSLKTSGQETQYF	TGTGCCAGCAGCTTGAAGACTAGCGGTCAAGAGACCCAGTACTTC
TRBV20-1	few	TRBJ1-2	NA	CSAGEATNYGYTF	TGCAGTGCGGGGGAGGCAACTAACTATGGCTACACCTTC
TRBV6-2/TRBV6-3	few	TRBJ2-1	NA	CASRLFSSYNEQFF	TGTGCCAGCCGATTATTCAGCTCCTACAATGAGCAGTTCTTC
TRBV10-3	NA	TRBJ2-2	NA	CATLRGANGELFF	TGTGCCACCCTTCGGGGGGCCAACGGGGAGCTGTTTTTT
TRBV6-1	NA	TRBJ2-7	TRBD1	CASSKQGANYEQYF	TGTGCCAGCAGCAAACAGGGGGCGAATTACGAGCAGTACTTC
TRBV11-1	many	TRBJ2-4	NA	CASSTGPKNIQYF	TGTGCCAGCAGCACTGGACCGAAAAACATTCAGTACTTC
TRBV6-1	NA	TRBJ1-2	NA	CASTLAYGYAF	TGTGCCAGCACTCTTGCCTATGGCTACGCCTTC
TRBV5-1	few	TRBJ2-2	NA	CASSSRTATNTGELFF	TGCGCCAGCAGCTCCCGGACGGCTACGAACACCGGGGAGCTGTTTTTT
TRBV4-3	few	TRBJ2-2	NA	CASSQRNTGELFF	TGCGCCAGCAGCCAACGGAACACCGGGGAGCTGTTTTTT
TRBV27	NA	TRBJ2-2	NA	CASSQRGGAYTGELFF	TGTGCCAGCAGCCAGAGGGGCGGGGCCTACACCGGGGAGCTGTTTTTT
TRBV7-3	many	TRBJ2-3	TRBD2	CASSLRARTRSTDTQYF	TGTGCCAGCAGCTTAAGGGCCCGGACTAGATCCACAGATACGCAGTATTTT
TRBV5-1	NA	TRBJ1-6	TRBD1	CASSLGQGAGNSPLHF	TGCGCCAGCAGCTTGGGACAGGGGGCAGGTAATTCACCCCTCCACTTT